Listed below are T cell receptor beta chains from one sample, sequenced in a study of T cell repertoires in cytomegalovirus infection. What these receptors recognize is not known. A single record per CDR3 protein comes from TCRdb applying MiXCR to the reads. The sample consists of about 830,000 distinct CDR3 sequences, around a third of them appearing once. This specimen consisted of cultured CD8+ T cells from PBMCs, obtained from culture after CMV antigen stimulation. Receptor source: a human donor in good health (CMV status not recorded). Some clones in this sample may be carry-over from other donors' samples. Both conserved end residues are part of each CDR3. A D gene is named only where the DNA matches it firmly. Not every row has a clone size; where given, it reads once, few, many or a size class.

abundance	d_gene	v_gene	j_gene	CDR3aa	CDR3nt
few	TRBD1	TRBV6-1	TRBJ2-3	CASVPAGTGGNTDTQYF	TGTGCCAGCGTACCTGCCGGGACAGGGGGAAACACAGATACGCAGTATTTT
NA	TRBD2	TRBV3-1	TRBJ2-7	CASSELAGEYEQYF	TGTGCCAGCAGCGAACTAGCGGGGGAGTACGAGCAGTACTTC
few	NA	TRBV7-8	TRBJ1-5	CASSLVARAGNQPQHF	TGTGCCAGCAGCTTAGTGGCCAGAGCAGGGAATCAGCCCCAGCATTTT
few	NA	TRBV12-3/TRBV12-4	TRBJ1-1	CASSLGGVDPFF	TGTGCCAGCAGTTTAGGCGGAGTGGATCCTTTCTTT
NA	TRBD1	TRBV29-1	TRBJ2-1	CSGDRGGGNEQFF	TGCAGCGGAGACAGGGGGGGGGGCAATGAGCAGTTCTTC
few	TRBD1	TRBV15	TRBJ2-1	CATNKPGQENNEQFF	TGTGCCACCAACAAACCGGGACAGGAGAACAATGAGCAGTTCTTC
NA	TRBD2	TRBV7-6	TRBJ2-2	CASRSSGAALLFF	TGTGCCAGCAGGTCCAGCGGGGCGGCGTTGCTGTTTTTT
NA	TRBD2	TRBV6-1	TRBJ2-5	CARQGELAGYSQYF	TGTGCCAGGCAAGGAGAACTAGCGGGCTATTCCCAGTACTTC
NA	NA	TRBV28	TRBJ1-5	CASSFLQRGPSQPQHF	TGTGCCAGCAGTTTTCTACAGCGGGGCCCTTCTCAGCCCCAGCATTTT
NA	NA	TRBV27	TRBJ2-5	CASSSRGSAAGETQYF	TGTGCCAGCAGTTCCCGAGGGTCGGCCGCGGGGGAGACCCAGTACTTC
many	TRBD1	TRBV12-3/TRBV12-4	TRBJ1-6	CASSSPGQGNSPLHF	TGTGCCAGCAGTTCCCCGGGACAGGGTAATTCACCCCTCCACTTT
NA	NA	TRBV19	TRBJ1-1	CASSIGEGITEAFF	TGTGCCAGTAGTATCGGGGAGGGGATCACTGAAGCTTTCTTT
NA	NA	TRBV10-3	TRBJ1-1	CAISLDSNTEAFF	TGTGCCATCAGCCTGGACAGCAACACTGAAGCTTTCTTT
NA	TRBD1	TRBV19	TRBJ1-1	CATTGDYPEAFF	TGTGCCACCACAGGGGATTATCCTGAAGCTTTCTTT
NA	NA	TRBV10-3	TRBJ1-2	CAISESKTGPRNYGYTF	TGTGCCATCAGTGAGTCGAAGACGGGACCCCGGAACTATGGCTACACCTTC
NA	TRBD1	TRBV4-1	TRBJ2-1	CASSQVGTANEQFF	TGCGCCAGCAGCCAAGTGGGGACAGCCAATGAGCAGTTCTTC
few	TRBD2	TRBV7-8	TRBJ2-7	CASSWTSGGREQYF	TGTGCCAGCAGCTGGACTAGCGGGGGGCGGGAGCAGTACTTC
NA	TRBD1	TRBV10-3	TRBJ1-2	CASLTKASGTAYGYTF	TGTGCCAGCTTGACAAAAGCCTCCGGGACAGCGTATGGCTACACCTTC
NA	TRBD1	TRBV6-6	TRBJ2-2	CASSLPPGQGSFTGELFF	TGTGCCAGCAGTCTCCCCCCCGGACAGGGTTCTTTTACCGGGGAGCTGTTTTTT
few	TRBD1	TRBV28	TRBJ1-5	CASSHRGLGNQPQHF	TGTGCCAGCAGCCACAGGGGGCTGGGAAATCAGCCCCAGCATTTT
many	NA	TRBV7-8	TRBJ1-1	CASSPGVGPTNTEAFF	TGTGCCAGCAGCCCAGGCGTGGGACCTACGAACACTGAAGCTTTCTTT
NA	NA	TRBV6-6	TRBJ1-1	CASSYSLESNTEAFF	TGTGCCAGCAGTTACTCTTTGGAATCGAACACTGAAGCTTTCTTT
NA	TRBD1	TRBV19	TRBJ2-1	CASSRSTGGIYNEQFF	TGTGCCAGTAGTAGATCGACAGGGGGCATCTACAATGAGCAGTTCTTC
many	NA	TRBV2	TRBJ2-2	CASIQAGTGELFF	TGTGCCAGCATACAGGCGGGGACCGGGGAGCTGTTTTTT
few	TRBD1	TRBV14	TRBJ2-5	CASSLRPFGQDGTQYF	TGTGCCAGCAGCCTACGCCCCTTCGGACAGGATGGGACCCAGTACTTC
few	NA	TRBV7-6	TRBJ1-2	CASSPRSWDGYTF	TGTGCCAGCAGCCCGCGGAGCTGGGATGGCTACACCTTC
few	NA	TRBV12-5	TRBJ2-7	CASGSEQGDEQYF	TGTGCTAGTGGTTCCGAACAGGGAGACGAGCAGTACTTC
NA	NA	TRBV10-2	TRBJ2-7	CASRLLDRFTKQYF	TGCGCCAGCAGATTGCTGGACCGATTTACCAAGCAGTACTTC